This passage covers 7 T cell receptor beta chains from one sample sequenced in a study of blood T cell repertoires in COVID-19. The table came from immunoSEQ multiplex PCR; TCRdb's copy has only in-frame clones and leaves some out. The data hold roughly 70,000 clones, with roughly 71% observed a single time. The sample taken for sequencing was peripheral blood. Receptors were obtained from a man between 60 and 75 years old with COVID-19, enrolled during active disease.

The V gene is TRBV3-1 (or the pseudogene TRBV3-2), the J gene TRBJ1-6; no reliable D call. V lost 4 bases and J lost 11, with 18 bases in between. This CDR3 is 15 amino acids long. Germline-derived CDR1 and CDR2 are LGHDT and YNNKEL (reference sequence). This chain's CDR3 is CASSPLASSGTPLHF. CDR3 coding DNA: TGTGCCAGCAGCCCCTTAGCGAGTTCCGGGACACCCCTCCACTTT.

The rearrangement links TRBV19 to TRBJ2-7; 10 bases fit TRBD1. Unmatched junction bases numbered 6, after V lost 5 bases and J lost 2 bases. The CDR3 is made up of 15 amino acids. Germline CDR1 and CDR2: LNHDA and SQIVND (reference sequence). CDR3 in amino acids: CASSQSGTGAYEQYF. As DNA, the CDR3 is TGTGCCAGTAGTCAATCGGGGACAGGGGCCTACGAGCAGTACTTC. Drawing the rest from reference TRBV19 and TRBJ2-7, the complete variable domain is DGGITQSPKYLFRKEGQNVTLSCEQNLNHDAMYWYRQDPGQGLRLIYYSQIVNDFQKGDIAEGYSVSREKKESFPLTVTSAQKNPTAFYLCASSQSGTGAYEQYFGPGTRLTVT.

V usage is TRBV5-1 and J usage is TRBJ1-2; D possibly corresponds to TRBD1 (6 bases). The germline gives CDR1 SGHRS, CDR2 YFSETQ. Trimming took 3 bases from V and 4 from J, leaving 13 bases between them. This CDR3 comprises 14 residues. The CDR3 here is CASSSESRGYGYTF. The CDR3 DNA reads TGCGCCAGCAGCTCTGAGAGCAGGGGCTATGGCTACACCTTC.

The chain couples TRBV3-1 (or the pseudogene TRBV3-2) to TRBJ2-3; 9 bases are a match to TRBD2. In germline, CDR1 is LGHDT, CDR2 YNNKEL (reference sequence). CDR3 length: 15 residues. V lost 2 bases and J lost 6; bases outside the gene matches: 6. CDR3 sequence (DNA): TGTGCCAGCAGCCAAAATAGCGGGGGCCTCGATACGCAGTATTTT. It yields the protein CASSQNSGGLDTQYF.

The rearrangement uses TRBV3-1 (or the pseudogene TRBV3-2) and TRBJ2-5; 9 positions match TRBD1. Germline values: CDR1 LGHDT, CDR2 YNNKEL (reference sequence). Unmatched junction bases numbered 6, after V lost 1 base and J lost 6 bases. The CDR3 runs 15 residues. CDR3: CASSQGDRGMKTQYF. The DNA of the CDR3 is TGTGCCAGCAGCCAAGGAGACAGGGGGATGAAGACCCAGTACTTC.

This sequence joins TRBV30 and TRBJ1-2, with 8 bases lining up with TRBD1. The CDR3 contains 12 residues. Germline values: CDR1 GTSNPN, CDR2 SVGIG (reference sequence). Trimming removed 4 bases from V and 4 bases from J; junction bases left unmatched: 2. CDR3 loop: CAWTGGFYGYTF. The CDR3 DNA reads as TGTGCCTGGACAGGGGGCTTCTATGGCTACACCTTC.

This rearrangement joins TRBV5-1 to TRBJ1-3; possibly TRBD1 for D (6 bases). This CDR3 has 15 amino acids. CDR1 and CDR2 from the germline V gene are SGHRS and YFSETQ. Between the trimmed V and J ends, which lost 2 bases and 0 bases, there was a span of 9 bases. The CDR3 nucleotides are TGCGCCAGCAGCTTACAGGGTTCCTCTGGAAACACCATATATTTT. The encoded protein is CASSLQGSSGNTIYF.